The 15 T cell receptor beta chains in this list originate from one sample, sequenced in a study of brain metastases from non-small cell lung cancer. The assay was immunoSEQ multiplex PCR, and TCRdb's table has in-frame clones only and misses some. The table lists about 4,600 clones, 88% of them singletons. Sequenced material: tissue from a brain metastasis. The receptors derive from a donor aged 40 or older with non-small cell lung cancer.

This chain uses TRBV5-6 with TRBJ1-1; D remains unclear. CDR1 is SGHDT and CDR2 is YYEEEE in the germline V gene. The CDR3 has 14 amino acids. V shed 0 bases and J shed 1 base, with 7 bases lying between them. CDR3 amino acids: CASSLDVSNTEAFF. CDR3 sequence (DNA): TGTGCCAGCAGCTTGGATGTGTCGAACACTGAAGCTTTCTTT.

The rearrangement links TRBV24-1 to TRBJ2-1; no definite D call. Trimming shortened V by 5 bases and J by 7 bases, and 11 bases separated the two germline ends. This CDR3 is built from 13 residues. CDR1 KGHDR and CDR2 SFDVKD come from the germline V gene. CDR3 sequence: CATSALPGNEQFF. The CDR3 nucleotides are TGTGCCACCAGTGCCCTGCCTGGGAATGAGCAGTTCTTC.

This chain links TRBV6-2 or TRBV6-3 with TRBJ2-7, with TRBD1 matching over 8 bases. CDR1 and CDR2 (germline): MNHEY, SVGEGT. This CDR3 comprises 14 residues. V trimming: 6 bases; J trimming: 5 bases; junction bases outside the gene matches: 9. CDR3: CASSPQGASDEQYF. In DNA form, the CDR3 reads TGTGCCAGCAGCCCCCAGGGGGCAAGTGACGAGCAGTACTTC.

The rearrangement joins TRBV19 to TRBJ2-7, with 11 bases fitting TRBD2. V was pared by 2 bases and J by 4 bases, with 4 bases of the junction left unmatched. The CDR3 contains 15 residues. Germline V gene lookup returns CDR1 LNHDA and CDR2 SQIVND (reference sequence). The CDR3 DNA is TGTGCCAGTAGTATAAGAGGACTAGCGGGTTACGAGCAGTACTTC. Amino acid sequence: CASSIRGLAGYEQYF.

The chain employs TRBV28 and TRBJ2-7; unclear D gene. Germline CDR1 and CDR2: MDHEN and SYDVKM. The CDR3 spans 15 residues. Trimming pared 5 bases from V and 2 bases from J, leaving 16 bases between. CDR3 in amino acids: CASSPTPDGTYEQYF. The CDR3 region has the DNA TGTGCCAGCAGTCCCACCCCGGACGGTACCTACGAGCAGTACTTC.

This clone was seen just once. The chain couples TRBV30 to TRBJ2-6; 8 bases fit TRBD1. Germline V lookup: CDR1 GTSNPN, CDR2 SVGIG (reference sequence). V was clipped by 3 bases and J by 0 bases; unmatched bases: 10. CDR3 size: 18 residues. The DNA of the CDR3 is TGTGCCTGGAGCGGACTGACAGGGGACAGCTCTGGGGCCAACGTCCTGACTTTC. As protein: CAWSGLTGDSSGANVLTF.

The genes are TRBV27 and TRBJ2-2; D is perhaps TRBD2 (5 bases). The CDR3 has 15 amino acids. Germline CDR1 is MNHEY and CDR2 is SMNVEV (reference sequence). The V end was cut by 6 bases, the J end by 5 bases, with 16 bases between. CDR3 in amino acids: CASRYGDRDTGELFF. The CDR3 DNA follows: TGTGCCAGCAGATACGGGGATCGGGATACCGGGGAGCTGTTTTTT.

The chain has TRBV6-5 and TRBJ1-1, with D tentatively TRBD1 (5 bases). Germline values: CDR1 MNHEY, CDR2 SVGAGI. Trimming shortened V by 8 bases and J by 3 bases, and 13 bases separated the two germline ends. The CDR3 runs 13 residues. The CDR3 DNA reads TGTGCCAGCGCGGACACTCCCCACACTGAAGCTTTCTTT. This encodes CASADTPHTEAFF.

The J gene is TRBJ2-3, the V gene TRBV3-1 (or the pseudogene TRBV3-2); TRBD2 matches 10 bases. This CDR3 is 15 amino acids long. The V gene end was trimmed by 5 bases and the J gene end by 2 bases; junction bases not matched to a gene: 4. CDR1 is LGHDT, CDR2 YNNKEL, per germline (reference sequence). CDR3 nucleotide sequence: TGTGCCAGCAGCATTCTAGCGGGAGACACAGATACGCAGTATTTT. Its protein product is CASSILAGDTDTQYF.

This clone was observed once. The CDR3 loop is CASSLAWAGRSNEQFF. The CDR3, as DNA: TGTGCCAGCAGCTTGGCCTGGGCGGGACGGAGCAATGAGCAGTTCTTC. The rearrangement uses TRBV5-8 and TRBJ2-1; D may be TRBD2 (6 bases). CDR3 size: 16 residues. V shed 0 bases and J shed 6 bases, with 16 bases lying between them. Germline lookup yields CDR1 SGHTS and CDR2 YDEGEE.

This clone came up once. The chain joins TRBV2 to TRBJ2-7; D is perhaps TRBD1 (6 bases). Germline V gene lookup returns CDR1 SNHLY and CDR2 FYNNEI. The CDR3 totals 14 residues. V was clipped by 7 bases and J by 3 bases, with 16 bases between them. CDR3 DNA sequence: TGTGCCAGCACCAGGGACATGGTCCTCTACGAGCAGTACTTC. This codes for CASTRDMVLYEQYF.

This clone was counted only a few times. The CDR3 DNA follows: TGTGCCACCAGCGCCGAACCGACAGCCTCCTACGAGCAGTACTTC. Its translation: CATSAEPTASYEQYF. The chain uses TRBV15 and TRBJ2-7; the D gene is possibly TRBD1 (5 bases). The CDR3 covers 15 residues. Germline lookup yields CDR1 LNHNV and CDR2 YYDKDF (reference sequence). Trimming shortened V by 5 bases and J by 0 bases, and 14 bases separated the two germline ends.

The chain is built from TRBV11-1 and TRBJ2-2; D gene unclear. The CDR3 contains 15 residues. V was clipped by 4 bases and J by 2 bases, with 11 bases between them. The V gene's germline CDR1 is SGHAT and CDR2 FQDESV (reference sequence). As DNA, the CDR3 is TGTGCCAGCAGCTCCCGATTCCCTAACACCGGGGAGCTGTTTTTT. It specifies CASSSRFPNTGELFF.

V gene TRBV19 combines with J gene TRBJ1-5, with 7 bases that match TRBD1. Per the germline V gene, CDR1 is LNHDA and CDR2 is SQIVND (reference sequence). The CDR3 is 15 amino acids. J gave up 1 base and V 6 bases, and 6 bases lay outside the gene matches. The CDR3 DNA reads as TGTGCCAGTAGGTCGACAGGGAGGAGCAATCAGCCCCAGCATTTT. Its translation is CASRSTGRSNQPQHF.

The chain joins TRBV6-4 to TRBJ2-1, with 8 nucleotides matching TRBD2. The V and J ends lost 8 bases and 2 bases, in that order; junction bases with no gene match: 8. Germline V CDR1 and CDR2: MRHNA, SNTAGT. CDR3 size: 15 residues. The CDR3 region is CASSPRAGAYNEQFF. In DNA, the CDR3 is TGTGCCAGCTCCCCCCGAGCGGGGGCCTACAATGAGCAGTTCTTC.